The 7 T cell receptor beta chains listed next were all sequenced from one sample in a study of T-cell reconstitution after alpha-beta-depleted transplantation in children. Preparing the TCRbeta library involved the use of unique molecular identifiers. TCRdb processed the PCR reads anew with MiXCR; each CDR3 protein has one entry. The table has about a million distinct CDR3 sequences, roughly 31% seen once. The source was PBMCs, mostly from graft donor cells, collected 360 days after TCRalphabeta/CD19-depleted stem cell transplant. The receptors stem from a boy under two years old who had a stem cell transplant for SCID, so the T cells may come from the graft donor.

This sequence joins TRBV20-1 and TRBJ2-3; D is unclear. The V and J ends lost 6 bases and 7 bases respectively, with 8 bases between them. This CDR3 spans 10 amino acids. In germline, CDR1 is DFQATT, CDR2 SNEGSKA (reference sequence). The CDR3 is CSAGVNTQYF. The CDR3, as DNA: TGCAGTGCGGGCGTAAATACGCAGTATTTT.

V is TRBV12-3 or TRBV12-4 and J is TRBJ1-6; no reliable D call. This CDR3 is built from 16 residues. Trimming left V 7 bases short and J 3 bases short, with 16 bases between. For the CDR3, the DNA is TGTGCCAGCACCCCCTTGGGTGGGGTCTATAATTCACCCCTCCACTTT. As protein: CASTPLGGVYNSPLHF.

There are a few counts of this clonotype. The rearrangement joins TRBV12-3 or TRBV12-4 to TRBJ2-3; 7 nucleotides match TRBD1. The CDR3 is 12 amino acids. The V segment lost 6 bases and the J segment 6 bases; nucleotides outside the gene matches: 3. CDR3 region: CASRPQGDTQYF. CDR3 nucleotides: TGTGCCAGCAGACCACAGGGGGATACGCAGTATTTT.

This clonotype was counted many times. The J gene is TRBJ2-1, the V gene TRBV5-1, with a possible D match to TRBD1 (5 bases). Trimming left V 0 bases short and J 4 bases short, with 11 bases between. CDR1 and CDR2 from the germline V gene are SGHRS and YFSETQ. This CDR3 region has 15 residues. CDR3 sequence reads: CASSLGTGTYNEQFF. The CDR3 DNA sequence: TGCGCCAGCAGCTTGGGAACAGGTACTTACAATGAGCAGTTCTTC.

The V call is TRBV5-5, the J call TRBJ2-2; D gene uncertain. From germline, CDR1 is SGHKS and CDR2 YYEKEE (reference sequence). V lost 5 bases, J lost 6 bases, and 14 bases lay in between. This CDR3 has 14 residues. CDR3 residues: CASRVITEAGELFF. The CDR3 DNA is TGTGCCAGCAGGGTTATTACAGAGGCCGGGGAGCTGTTTTTT.

The CDR3 DNA is TGTGCCAGCAGTTACATTTCTGACGGATATGGCTACACCTTC. Its translation is CASSYISDGYGYTF. This rearrangement joins TRBV6-5 to TRBJ1-2; no definite D call. V shed 2 bases and J shed 5 bases, with 12 bases lying between them. The CDR3 is 14 residues long. CDR1 is MNHEY, CDR2 SVGAGI, per germline.

In its sample, this clonotype was seen a few times. V is TRBV27 and J is TRBJ2-3; 7 bases agree with TRBD1. This CDR3 is 15 amino acids long. CDR1 and CDR2 (germline): MNHEY, SMNVEV (reference sequence). The ends lost 5 bases at V and 2 bases at J; junction bases unmatched: 7. The CDR3 nucleotides are TGTGCCAGCAGTCCCCGGGACAGATTCACAGATACGCAGTATTTT. Protein sequence: CASSPRDRFTDTQYF.